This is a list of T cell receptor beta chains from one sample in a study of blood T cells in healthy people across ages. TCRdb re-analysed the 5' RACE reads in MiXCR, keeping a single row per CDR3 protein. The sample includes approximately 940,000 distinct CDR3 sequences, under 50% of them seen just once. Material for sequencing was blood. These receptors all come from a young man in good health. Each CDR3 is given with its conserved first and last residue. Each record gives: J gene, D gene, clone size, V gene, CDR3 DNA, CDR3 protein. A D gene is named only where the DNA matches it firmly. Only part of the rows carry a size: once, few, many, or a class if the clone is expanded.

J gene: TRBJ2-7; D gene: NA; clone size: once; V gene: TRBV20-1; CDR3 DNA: TGCAGTGCTAGAGAGCCTGAGTCCTACGAGCAGTACTTC; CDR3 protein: CSAREPESYEQYF
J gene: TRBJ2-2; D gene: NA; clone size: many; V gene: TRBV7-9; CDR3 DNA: TGTGCCAGCAGCACTGGACTGGGGACCGGGGAGCTGTTTTTT; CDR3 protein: CASSTGLGTGELFF
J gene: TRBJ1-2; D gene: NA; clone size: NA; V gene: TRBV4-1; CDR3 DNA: TGCGCCAGCAGCCCCGGCCGGCCTGGAGACTATGGCTACACCTTC; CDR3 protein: CASSPGRPGDYGYTF
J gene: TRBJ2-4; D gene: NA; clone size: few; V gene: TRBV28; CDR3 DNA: TGTGCCAGCTCTGGCCGAGGAGGGAACATTCAGTACTTC; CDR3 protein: CASSGRGGNIQYF
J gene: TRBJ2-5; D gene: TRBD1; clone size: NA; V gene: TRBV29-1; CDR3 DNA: TGCAGCGTGCGACAGGGCATCCAAGAGACCCAGTACTTC; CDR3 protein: CSVRQGIQETQYF
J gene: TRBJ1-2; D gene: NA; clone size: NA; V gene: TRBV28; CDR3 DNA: TGTGCCAGCAGTTTAGGGAGCAGGGCGTACTATGGCTACACCTTC; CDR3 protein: CASSLGSRAYYGYTF
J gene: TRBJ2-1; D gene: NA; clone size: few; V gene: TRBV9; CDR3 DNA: TGTGCCAGCAGCGTAGACCAGGGCCCTTCCTACAATGAGCAGTTCTTC; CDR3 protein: CASSVDQGPSYNEQFF
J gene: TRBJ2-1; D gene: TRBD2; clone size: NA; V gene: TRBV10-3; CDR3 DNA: TGTGCCACCCAACCGGGGGGTGCCAATGAGCAGTTCTTC; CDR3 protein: CATQPGGANEQFF
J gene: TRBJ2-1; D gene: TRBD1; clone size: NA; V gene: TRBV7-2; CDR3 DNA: TGTGCCAGCAGCCTAAGACCCTCGGGACAGGGTAGCAATGAGCAGTTCTTC; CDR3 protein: CASSLRPSGQGSNEQFF
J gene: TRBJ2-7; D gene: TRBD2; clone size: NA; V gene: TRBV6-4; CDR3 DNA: TGTGCCAGCACAGCACTAGCGGGGAAGGGCGGTGAGCAGTACTTC; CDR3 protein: CASTALAGKGGEQYF
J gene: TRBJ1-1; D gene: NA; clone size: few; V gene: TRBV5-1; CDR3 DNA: TGCGCCAGCGACTCGGGGGCGTCGGGGGACACTGAAGCTTTCTTT; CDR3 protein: CASDSGASGDTEAFF
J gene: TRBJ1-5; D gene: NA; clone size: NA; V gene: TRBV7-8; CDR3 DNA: TGTGCCAGCAGCTTAAGAACTGGGAGCTATAGCAATCAGCCCCAGCATTTT; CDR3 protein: CASSLRTGSYSNQPQHF
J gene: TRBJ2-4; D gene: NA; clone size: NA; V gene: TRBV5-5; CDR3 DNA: TGTGCCAGCAGCTCTTGGACAGAAGCAAACATTCAGTACTTC; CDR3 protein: CASSSWTEANIQYF
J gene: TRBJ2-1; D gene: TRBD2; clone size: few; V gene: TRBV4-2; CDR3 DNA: TGTGCCAGCAGCCAAGAATCCACGACTAGCGGATACAATGAGCAGTTCTTC; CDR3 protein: CASSQESTTSGYNEQFF
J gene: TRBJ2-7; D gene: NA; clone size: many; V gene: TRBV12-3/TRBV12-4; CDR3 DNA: TGTGCCTCCATGGAGGGCTACGAGCAGTACTTC; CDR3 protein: CASMEGYEQYF
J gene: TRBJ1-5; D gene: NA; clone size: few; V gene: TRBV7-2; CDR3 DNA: TGTGCCAGCAGCCCCGGTTCCGGGAAACCTCAGCCCCAGCATTTT; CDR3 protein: CASSPGSGKPQPQHF
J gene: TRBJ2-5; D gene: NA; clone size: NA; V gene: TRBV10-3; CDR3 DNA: TGTGCCATCAGTGAGTCGGGAAGTAGGGAGACCCAGTACTTC; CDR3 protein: CAISESGSRETQYF
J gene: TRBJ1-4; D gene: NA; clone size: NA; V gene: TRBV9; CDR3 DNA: TGTGCCAGCAGCTCCTCAGTGGGCACTAATGAAAAACTGTTTTTT; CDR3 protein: CASSSSVGTNEKLFF
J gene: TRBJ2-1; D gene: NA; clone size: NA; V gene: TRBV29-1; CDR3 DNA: TGCAGCGTTGATAAGGGTCCCAATGAGCAGTTCTTC; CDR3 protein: CSVDKGPNEQFF
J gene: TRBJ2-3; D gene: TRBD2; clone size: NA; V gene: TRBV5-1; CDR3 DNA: TGCGCCAGCAGCCGAAGCGGGGGGCGGGACACAGATACGCAGTATTTT; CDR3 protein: CASSRSGGRDTDTQYF
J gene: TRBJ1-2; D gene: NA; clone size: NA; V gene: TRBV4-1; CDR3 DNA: TGCGCCAGCAGCCAAGATCCAGGGGCTAGCTATGGCTACACCTTC; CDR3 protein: CASSQDPGASYGYTF
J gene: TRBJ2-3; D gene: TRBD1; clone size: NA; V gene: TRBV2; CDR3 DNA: TGTGCCGGAGGAAGTGACAGGGGGCTTCAAGATACGCAGTATTTT; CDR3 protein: CAGGSDRGLQDTQYF
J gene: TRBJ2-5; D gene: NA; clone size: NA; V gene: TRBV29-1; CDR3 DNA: TGCAGCGCCGACGGGATTTACAATGAGCAGTACTTC; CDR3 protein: CSADGIYNEQYF
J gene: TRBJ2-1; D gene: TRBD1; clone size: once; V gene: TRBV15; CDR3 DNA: TGTGCCACCAGCAGAGAGCCAGGGGGCTCCTACAATGAGCAGTTCTTC; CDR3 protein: CATSREPGGSYNEQFF
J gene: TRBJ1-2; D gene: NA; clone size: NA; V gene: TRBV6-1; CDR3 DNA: TGTGCCAGCAAGACAGGAGACTATGGCTACACCTTC; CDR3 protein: CASKTGDYGYTF